Included here is one T cell receptor beta chain sequence, with context. The sample comes from a study of blood T cell repertoires in COVID-19. For the study at large: Samples taken during acute and convalescent COVID-19 were collected in the United States, Italy and Spain. T cells, B-cell-depleted T cells, or PBMCs provided the cDNA or gDNA that served as material.

Original methodology: The assay estimated nucleated cells by amplifying reference gene primers. The data were produced by immunoSEQ multiplex PCR, yet TCRdb's version contains in-frame clones alone and is incomplete. The V and J calls and clone size were taken over from that table, and D and trimming were inferred from the DNA. Of over 110,000 clones in the sample, about 90% were seen once. The receptor comes from a woman aged 45-65 years with acute or convalescent COVID-19. Sequenced: peripheral blood.

For the CDR3, the DNA is TGTGCCAGCTCACCCTCCGGGACATGGAACACCTATAATTCACCCCTCCACTTT. The encoded protein is CASSPSGTWNTYNSPLHF. This chain uses TRBV18 with TRBJ1-6; possible D gene TRBD1, 6 bases. The CDR3 sequence is 18 residues long. In germline, CDR1 is KGHSH, CDR2 LQKENI. V lost 3 bases, J lost 2 bases, and 17 bases lay in between.